This is a list of T cell receptor beta chains from one sample in a study of T cells after posttransplantation cyclophosphamide. Assay: immunoSEQ multiplex PCR; the TCRdb copy retains only in-frame clones and omits some. The sample yields approximately 8,300 clones, 80% to 90% seen once. The material was CD4+ T cells sorted from blood, obtained 950 to 1,200 days after allogeneic stem cell transplant with posttransplant cyclophosphamide. These receptors were obtained from a female patient in her forties who received an allogeneic stem cell transplant from a related donor, was CMV-positive, and had no GVHD. Some T cells may trace back to the graft donor. CDR3s leave out the opening cysteine and the closing phenylalanine or tryptophan.

TRBV6-1	TRBJ2-7	ASNPGVGYEQY
TRBV15	TRBJ1-5	ATSRGQDYQPQH
TRBV9	TRBJ1-6	ASSVGGQYNSPLH
TRBV18	TRBJ2-5	ASSPTVQGTETQY
TRBV7-9	TRBJ1-3	ASSLPSQPGSGNTIY
TRBV5-8	TRBJ1-1	ASSLGDRNTEAF
TRBV6-6	TRBJ1-5	ASSYSDFQWGQPQH
TRBV6-5	TRBJ2-7	ASNQGKGYSYEQY
TRBV5-1	TRBJ2-5	ASSSGQGGETQY
TRBV28	TRBJ1-5	ASSLGARSNQPQH
TRBV18	TRBJ1-4	ASSPKTNEKLF
TRBV9	TRBJ1-6	ASSVRTGVGSPLH
TRBV5-1	TRBJ2-7	ASSLGVRNGNDYEQY
TRBV11-2	TRBJ2-6	ASSSGVGAGVSGANVLT
TRBV27	TRBJ1-6	ASSSYNSPLH
TRBV6-5	TRBJ1-3	ASIPGTGTGNTIY
TRBV11-2	TRBJ1-3	ASSLASVGNTIY
TRBV4-2	TRBJ1-2	ASSPTGGGNYGYT
TRBV28	TRBJ1-4	ASSPLTGKLF
TRBV5-6	TRBJ2-1	ASSSLTGAYNEQF
TRBV6-6	TRBJ1-3	ASSSAVAGNTIY
TRBV5-1	TRBJ2-3	ASSFGGAGLADTQY
TRBV19	TRBJ2-3	ASSIGGLAGGTDTQY
TRBV9	TRBJ2-3	ASSVGLAGGTDTQY
TRBV5-5	TRBJ2-1	ASSLWLASDEQF
TRBV4-2	TRBJ1-2	ASSQDQGSRGYT
TRBV7-9	TRBJ2-3	ASSLKGRVRDTQY
TRBV11-3	TRBJ2-5	ASSLDIGETQY
TRBV7-3	TRBJ2-5	ASSLRSGGAEETQY
TRBV7-8	TRBJ2-3	ASSLGGAGWDTQY
TRBV4-1	TRBJ2-1	ASSHGRRQGWKAQF
TRBV19	TRBJ1-6	ASSIRDSYNSPLH
TRBV7-8	TRBJ2-1	ASSLVPGVYNEQF
TRBV9	TRBJ1-1	ASSVVGSAEAF
TRBV11-2	TRBJ1-5	ASTAGTGSNQPQH
TRBV10-3	TRBJ2-3	AISEFSGGASTDTQY
TRBV2	TRBJ1-2	ASSAGRVEGYT
TRBV6-6	TRBJ2-4	ASSYGDKRGKNIQY
TRBV28	TRBJ1-5	ASSSGAQGASGQPQH
TRBV27	TRBJ1-6	ASSFRNNSPLH
TRBV5-1	TRBJ2-7	ASSLVRGAYEQY
TRBV6-1	TRBJ2-3	ASSRTTASTDTQY
TRBV9	TRBJ1-1	ASSVGSGRMTEAF
TRBV6-1	TRBJ1-6	ASTSGESNSPLH
TRBV6-5	TRBJ2-7	ASTRDISYEQY
TRBV7-9	TRBJ2-1	ASRSSGGDYNEQF
TRBV5-4	TRBJ2-1	ASSPTLDSHNEQF
TRBV7-2	TRBJ2-5	ASSPGLAGGPETQY